Below, 4 T cell receptor beta chains from the same sample are listed, as sequenced in a study of T cell repertoires in cytomegalovirus infection. In TCRdb, the reads were re-called with MiXCR into one record per CDR3 protein. The sample lists about 260,000 distinct CDR3 sequences, roughly 13% occurring once. Specimen: PBMCs. Receptors were obtained from a human donor in good health (CMV status not recorded). Some clones in this sample may be carry-over from other donors' samples.

This clonotype was counted between two and nine times. The genes are TRBV13 and TRBJ1-1; 7 bases line up with TRBD1. This CDR3 contains 13 residues. Germline V CDR1 and CDR2: PRHDT, FYEKMQ (reference sequence). The J segment lost 6 bases and the V segment lost 1 base, leaving 2 bases of the junction unmatched. The DNA of the CDR3 is TGTGCCAGCAGCTTAGTAGGGGGCTCTGAAGCTTTCTTT. Its protein product is CASSLVGGSEAFF.

This clonotype occurred a few times. The chain combines TRBV20-1 with TRBJ1-1; D is undetermined. The CDR3 is 10 residues long. V lost 5 bases and J 5 bases, leaving 6 bases between the germline ends. The germline gives CDR1 DFQATT, CDR2 SNEGSKA (reference sequence). The CDR3 region has the DNA TGCAGTGCTCTAGAGACTGAAGCTTTCTTT. Its protein is CSALETEAFF.

The rearrangement links TRBV2 to TRBJ2-7; a possible D gene is TRBD2 (6 bases). Trimming removed 3 bases at V and 5 bases at J, with 11 bases between. The CDR3 is 13 amino acids. Per germline, CDR1 SNHLY and CDR2 FYNNEI. The CDR3 loop is CASSEEGWDEQYF. The CDR3 DNA reads TGTGCCAGCAGTGAGGAGGGTTGGGACGAGCAGTACTTC.

The V gene is TRBV7-3, the J gene TRBJ2-1; weak D call: TRBD2 (7 bases). CDR1 SGHTA and CDR2 FQGTGA come from the germline V gene. The CDR3 is 12 amino acids. V was trimmed by 5 bases and J by 7 bases, leaving 9 bases between them. CDR3 in DNA: TGTGCCAGCAGCCGGGGGGCGAATGAGCAGTTCTTC. As protein: CASSRGANEQFF.